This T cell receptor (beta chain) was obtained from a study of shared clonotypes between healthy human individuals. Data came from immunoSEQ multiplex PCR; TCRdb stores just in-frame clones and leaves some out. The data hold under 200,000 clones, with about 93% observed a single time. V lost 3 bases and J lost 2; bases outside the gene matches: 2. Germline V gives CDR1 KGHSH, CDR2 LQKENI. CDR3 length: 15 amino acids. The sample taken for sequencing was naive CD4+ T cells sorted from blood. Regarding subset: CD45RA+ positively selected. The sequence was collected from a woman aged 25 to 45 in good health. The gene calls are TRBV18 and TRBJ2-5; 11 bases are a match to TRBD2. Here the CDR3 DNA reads TGTGCCAGCTCACCCCTAGCGGGAGGTCAAGAGACCCAGTACTTC. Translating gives CASSPLAGGQETQYF.